These 5 T cell receptor beta chains share one sample of origin, sequenced in a study of PD-1 blockade in classical Hodgkin lymphoma. Some clones are missing from TCRdb's copy, which holds only in-frame ones; the method was immunoSEQ multiplex PCR. There are some 65,000 clones in the sample; 71% occur only once, and roughly 9.1% lies in the top ten. Relapse was seen in all patients after autologous stem cell transplantation, and brentuximab vedotin exposure was variable. Specimen: peripheral blood mononuclear cells (PBMCs), collected before the second cycle of nivolumab. The origin of the receptors is a human donor with classical Hodgkin lymphoma.

This clone was seen once. Germline and junction disagree at one end, which may indicate a read error. The V call is TRBV7-7, the J call TRBJ2-5, with 7 bases matching TRBD2. The CDR3 has 16 amino acids. CDR1 is SSHAT and CDR2 is FNYEAQ in the germline V gene (reference sequence). The CDR3 DNA reads TGTGCTAGCAGCTTAGGGTCTGGGGCGGGAGAGAAGACCCAGTACTTC. This sequence encodes CASSLGSGAGEKTQYF.

This chain connects TRBV4-2 to TRBJ1-2, with no clear D. CDR3 length: 14 residues. Between the trimmed V and J ends, which lost 0 bases and 7 bases, there was a span of 12 bases. Looked up from germline, CDR1 is LGHNA and CDR2 is YNFKEQ. CDR3 nucleotide sequence: TGTGCCAGCAGCCAAGACCAGAGCCAAGGTGGCTACACCTTC. This sequence encodes CASSQDQSQGGYTF.

This clone came up a few times. The V call is TRBV6-5, the J call TRBJ2-3; D might be TRBD1 (6 bases). V lost 6 bases, J lost 4 bases, and 11 bases lay in between. Germline CDR1 and CDR2: MNHEY and SVGAGI. There are 13 residues in the CDR3. As DNA, the CDR3 is TGTGCCAGCAGCCTACAGGGAGCAGATACGCAGTATTTT. Translation gives CASSLQGADTQYF.

This clone was observed a single time. The gene calls are TRBV11-3 and TRBJ1-1, with TRBD1 matching 7 bases. V shed 1 base, J shed 5 bases, and the junction held 7 bases outside the gene matches. The CDR3 length is 15 residues. The germline V gene encodes CDR1 SGHNT and CDR2 YENEEA. CDR3: CASSLATGRVTEAFF. The CDR3 coding sequence is TGTGCCAGCAGCTTAGCGACAGGGCGAGTAACTGAAGCTTTCTTT.

The J gene is TRBJ2-1, the V gene TRBV6-5, with D unresolved. Germline values: CDR1 MNHEY, CDR2 SVGAGI. The CDR3 totals 14 residues. V lost 2 bases and J lost 2, with 7 bases in between. The CDR3 loop is CASSYQETYNEQFF. CDR3 bases: TGTGCCAGCAGTTACCAGGAAACCTACAATGAGCAGTTCTTC.